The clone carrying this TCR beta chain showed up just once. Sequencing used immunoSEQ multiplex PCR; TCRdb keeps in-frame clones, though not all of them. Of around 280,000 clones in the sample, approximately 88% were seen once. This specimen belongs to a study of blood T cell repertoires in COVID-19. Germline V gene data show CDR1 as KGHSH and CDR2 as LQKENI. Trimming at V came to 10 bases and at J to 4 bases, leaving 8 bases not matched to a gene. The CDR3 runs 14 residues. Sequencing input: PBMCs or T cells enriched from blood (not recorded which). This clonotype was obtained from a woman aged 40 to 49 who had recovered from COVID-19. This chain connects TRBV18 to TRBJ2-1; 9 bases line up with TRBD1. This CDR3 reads CATSRDRAYNEQFF. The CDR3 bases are TGTGCCACTTCTCGGGACAGGGCGTACAATGAGCAGTTCTTC.